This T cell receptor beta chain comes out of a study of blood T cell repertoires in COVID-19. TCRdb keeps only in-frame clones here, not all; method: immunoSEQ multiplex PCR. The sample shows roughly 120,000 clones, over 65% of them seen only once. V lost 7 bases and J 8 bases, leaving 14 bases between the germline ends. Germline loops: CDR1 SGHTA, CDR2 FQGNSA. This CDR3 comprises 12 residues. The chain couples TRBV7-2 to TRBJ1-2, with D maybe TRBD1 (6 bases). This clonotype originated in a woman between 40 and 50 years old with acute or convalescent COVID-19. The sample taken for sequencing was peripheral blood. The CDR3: CASTHRAGGYTF. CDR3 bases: TGTGCCAGCACCCACAGGGCTGGAGGCTACACCTTC.